The 26 T cell receptor beta chains presented below share a single source sample, sequenced in a study of shared clonotypes between healthy human individuals. Method: immunoSEQ multiplex PCR; TCRdb's copy keeps in-frame clones and lacks some. The sample records about 2.3 million clones, 85% to 95% being singletons. The sequencing sample was made of naive CD4+ T cells from PBMCs. Subset in this sample: CD45RA+ positively selected. These receptors were taken from a man younger than 35 in good health. Some clones in this sample may be carry-over from other donors' samples.

This clone was picked up one time. Mismatch with germline at one junction end may stem from a read error. The V and J genes are TRBV19 and TRBJ1-5; 8 bases are a match to TRBD1. The length of the CDR3 is 13 residues. Germline V gene data show CDR1 as LNHDA and CDR2 as SQIVND (reference sequence). CDR3 bases: TGTGCCAGAACAGGGGGTAGCGATCAGCCCCAGCATTTT. Its protein is CARTGGSDQPQHF.

This clone has more than one count but fewer than ten. This chain links TRBV6-6 with TRBJ1-2; 8 nucleotides align to TRBD1. Trimming took 2 bases from V and 8 from J; bases not matched to a gene: 13. The CDR3 extends over 16 amino acids. CDR1 and CDR2 from the germline V gene are MNHNY and SVGAGI (reference sequence). In DNA form, the CDR3 reads TGTGCCAGCAGTTACATGATGGGACAGGTATCGGGAGGCTACACCTTC. Protein sequence: CASSYMMGQVSGGYTF.

V and J are TRBV11-2 and TRBJ1-4; TRBD1 matches 7 bases. The germline V gene encodes CDR1 SGHAT and CDR2 FQNNGV. CDR3 length: 14 residues. V shed 5 bases and J 5 bases; nucleotides not matched to a gene: 5. The chain's CDR3 is CASSQTGLNEKLFF. In DNA, the CDR3 is TGTGCCAGCAGCCAGACAGGGCTGAATGAAAAACTGTTTTTT.

Concerning this clone itself: Other nucleotide sequences in the sample specify the same CDR3. The chain joins TRBV7-2 to TRBJ2-3, with D unclear. Trimming removed 1 base from V and 5 bases from J, with 4 bases in between. Germline V gives CDR1 SGHTA, CDR2 FQGNSA. The CDR3 runs 12 residues. DNA for the CDR3: TGTGCCAGCAGCTTAGTGCGAGATACGCAGTATTTT. Translation: CASSLVRDTQYF.

The CDR3 DNA is TGTGCCACCAGCAGAGTAAGGAGACAGGGGGTTTATGGCTACACCTTC. Amino acid sequence: CATSRVRRQGVYGYTF. The chain couples TRBV15 to TRBJ1-2; 9 bases fit TRBD1. The CDR3 runs to 16 residues. V was pared by 1 base and J by 5 bases, with 8 bases of the junction left unmatched. CDR1 is LNHNV, CDR2 YYDKDF, per germline (reference sequence).

On this clone: The sample contains more than one DNA sequence encoding this CDR3. The chain's CDR3 is CSGGLQETQYF. The DNA for the CDR3 is TGCAGCGGAGGCCTTCAAGAGACCCAGTACTTC. V usage is TRBV29-1 and J usage is TRBJ2-5, with D unresolved. Trimming stripped 7 bases from V and 2 bases from J, with 8 bases between. This CDR3 has 11 residues. Germline-derived CDR1 and CDR2 are SQVTM and ANQGSEA.

The chain uses TRBV9 and TRBJ1-4, with D hard to call. CDR3 length: 16 amino acids. V lost 4 bases to trimming and J lost 8 bases, with 21 bases between them. Germline V gene sequence: CDR1 SGDLS, CDR2 YYNGEE. Here the CDR3 reads CASSPSLRGHTEKLFF. CDR3 coding DNA: TGTGCCAGCAGCCCATCCCTCCGAGGCCATACCGAAAAACTGTTTTTT.

V and J are TRBV29-1 and TRBJ2-2; possible D gene TRBD2, 6 bases. V dropped 6 bases and J dropped 5 bases, with 13 bases sitting between them. Germline V gene sequence: CDR1 SQVTM, CDR2 ANQGSEA. The CDR3 loop spans 13 amino acids. The CDR3 reads CSVRGGGTGELFF. Written as DNA, the CDR3 is TGCAGCGTCCGAGGTGGGGGGACCGGGGAGCTGTTTTTT.

The chain links TRBV5-8 to TRBJ1-4; no clear D. Trimming took 2 bases from V and 8 from J, leaving 13 bases between them. CDR1 and CDR2 (germline): SGHTS, YDEGEE. This CDR3 spans 14 amino acids. Here the CDR3 reads CASSFALGREKLFF. CDR3 DNA: TGTGCCAGCAGCTTCGCCCTCGGCCGGGAAAAACTGTTTTTT. The complete variable domain, with remaining parts taken from reference TRBV5-8 and TRBJ1-4, reads EAGVTQSPTHLIKTRGQQATLRCSPISGHTSVYWYQQALGLGLQFLLWYDEGEERNRGNFPPRFSGRQFPNYSSELNVNALELEDSALYLCASSFALGREKLFFGSGTQLSVL.

The V call is TRBV7-3, the J call TRBJ2-1, with D possibly being TRBD1 or TRBD2 (5 bases each). Germline V gene lookup returns CDR1 SGHTA and CDR2 FQGTGA. V was cut by 5 bases and J by 5 bases, with 19 bases left in between. The CDR3 has 16 amino acids. CDR3 DNA: TGTGCCAGCAGCCTAAGGGGTGCAGGGAGCGACAATGAGCAGTTCTTC. Residues: CASSLRGAGSDNEQFF.

In this sample, this clone turned up once. Other DNA sequences in this sample translate to the same CDR3. This sequence joins TRBV18 and TRBJ2-3; D gene unclear. V gave up 3 bases and J gave up 0 bases, with 13 bases separating them. Germline lookup yields CDR1 KGHSH and CDR2 LQKENI. CDR3 size: 16 residues. CDR3 sequence: CASSPVSGSSTDTQYF. The CDR3, as DNA: TGTGCCAGCTCACCGGTATCTGGCAGTAGCACAGATACGCAGTATTTT.

As to this clone: This CDR3 is also generated by other DNA sequences in the sample. This chain uses TRBV30 with TRBJ1-5; D remains unclear. V was pared by 0 bases and J by 7 bases, with 10 bases between. In germline, CDR1 is GTSNPN, CDR2 SVGIG (reference sequence). This CDR3 is built from 13 residues. CDR3 DNA sequence: TGTGCCTGGAGTGTCCGGGGTTCCCAGCCCCAGCATTTT. It is translated as CAWSVRGSQPQHF.

On this clone itself: This sample includes further DNA sequences coding for the same CDR3. The V gene is TRBV18, the J gene TRBJ2-7; D uncertain. The V end lost 0 bases, the J end lost 3 bases, and 3 bases lay between the germline ends. CDR1 KGHSH and CDR2 LQKENI come from the germline V gene. This CDR3 has 12 amino acids. CDR3 DNA sequence: TGTGCCAGCTCACCACCGAACTACGAGCAGTACTTC. Its translation is CASSPPNYEQYF.

This chain joins TRBV5-4 and TRBJ1-1; 9 bases are a match to TRBD1. Germline loops: CDR1 SGHNT, CDR2 YYREEE (reference sequence). The V gene end was trimmed by 5 bases and the J gene end by 6 bases; junction bases not matched to a gene: 11. There are 15 residues in the CDR3. The CDR3 region has the DNA TGTGCCAGCAGTTTCAGGACAGGGGCTTCCGCTGAAGCTTTCTTT. Its translation is CASSFRTGASAEAFF.

The chain couples TRBV9 to TRBJ2-3, with 11 bases aligning to TRBD2. With 2 bases clipped from V and 2 bases from J, the junction kept 4 bases outside the gene matches. The CDR3 loop spans 16 amino acids. Germline assignment: CDR1 SGDLS and CDR2 YYNGEE. The CDR3 loop is CASSVMTSGATDTQYF. CDR3 coding DNA: TGTGCCAGCAGCGTGATGACTAGCGGGGCCACAGATACGCAGTATTTT.

This clone was recorded only once. The rearrangement links TRBV7-8 to TRBJ2-1, with TRBD2 matching 7 bases. V lost 2 bases, J lost 6 bases, and 10 bases stayed unmatched. From germline, CDR1 is SGHVS and CDR2 FQNEAQ. The CDR3 is 16 amino acids. For the CDR3, the DNA is TGTGCCAGCAGCTTATTTTTGGGGGGGTTCGGCAATGAGCAGTTCTTC. It specifies CASSLFLGGFGNEQFF.

This chain links TRBV7-9 with TRBJ2-1; 10 bases are a match to TRBD2. This CDR3 spans 15 amino acids. Germline V CDR1 and CDR2: SEHNR, FQNEAQ (reference sequence). Unmatched junction bases numbered 6, after V lost 6 bases and J lost 4 bases. The CDR3 sequence is CASRPTSGAYNEQFF. For the CDR3, the DNA is TGTGCCAGCAGACCTACTAGCGGGGCATACAATGAGCAGTTCTTC.

V gene TRBV2 combines with J gene TRBJ2-1; 8 bases agree with TRBD1. V was pared by 2 bases and J by 7 bases, with 7 bases of the junction left unmatched. CDR3 length: 15 residues. Germline lookup yields CDR1 SNHLY and CDR2 FYNNEI. This CDR3 is CASSETRTGRNEQFF. The CDR3 coding sequence is TGTGCCAGCAGTGAAACGCGGACAGGGAGGAATGAGCAGTTCTTC.

This rearrangement joins TRBV7-2 to TRBJ1-5, with 10 bases matching TRBD1. The junction had 7 bases not matched to a gene; V was cut back by 5 bases and J by 6 bases. CDR1 and CDR2 from the germline V gene are SGHTA and FQGNSA. CDR3 length: 15 amino acids. The CDR3 reads CASSRGTGEVQPQHF. As DNA, the CDR3 is TGTGCCAGCAGCCGGGGGACAGGGGAGGTTCAGCCCCAGCATTTT.

V is TRBV6-1 and J is TRBJ1-1; D perhaps matches TRBD1 (5 bases). Germline CDR1 is MNHNS and CDR2 is SASEGT. Trimming cost V 5 bases and J 7 bases, with 11 bases left between them. This CDR3 region has 12 residues. The CDR3 coding sequence is TGTGCCAGCAGTCTGACAGTAGATGAAGCTTTCTTT. Encoded protein: CASSLTVDEAFF.

The chain carries TRBV18 and TRBJ2-2; maybe TRBD2 (5 bases). The V end was cut by 2 bases, the J end by 6 bases, with 13 bases between. This CDR3 is 15 amino acids long. Looked up from germline, CDR1 is KGHSH and CDR2 is LQKENI. CDR3 coding DNA: TGTGCCAGCTCACCATTTACTAGAGCTCCCGGGGAGCTGTTTTTT. The encoded protein is CASSPFTRAPGELFF.

This sequence joins TRBV19 and TRBJ2-7; 7 positions agree with TRBD2. The germline V gene encodes CDR1 LNHDA and CDR2 SQIVND (reference sequence). CDR3 size: 13 residues. V lost 3 bases, J lost 6 bases, and 5 bases stayed unmatched. CDR3 sequence reads: CASSIREASEQYF. Written as DNA, the CDR3 is TGTGCCAGTAGTATCCGGGAGGCCAGCGAGCAGTACTTC. The whole variable domain, remainder taken from reference TRBV19 and TRBJ2-7, is DGGITQSPKYLFRKEGQNVTLSCEQNLNHDAMYWYRQDPGQGLRLIYYSQIVNDFQKGDIAEGYSVSREKKESFPLTVTSAQKNPTAFYLCASSIREASEQYFGPGTRLTVT.

This chain joins TRBV30 and TRBJ2-1; D not resolved. CDR1 is GTSNPN, CDR2 SVGIG, per germline (reference sequence). CDR3 length equals 15 residues. The V end lost 3 bases, the J end lost 3 bases, and 15 bases lay between the germline ends. Here the CDR3 DNA reads TGTGCCTGGAGAGGGTGGGGTAGGGACTACAATGAGCAGTTCTTC. This translates into CAWRGWGRDYNEQFF. The full variable domain, rest sourced from reference TRBV30 and TRBJ2-1, is SQTIHQWPATLVQPVGSPLSLECTVEGTSNPNLYWYRQAAGRGLQLLFYSVGIGQISSEVPQNLSASRPQDRQFILSSKKLLLSDSGFYLCAWRGWGRDYNEQFFGPGTRLTVL.

The rearrangement links TRBV29-1 to TRBJ2-1; 7 bases line up with TRBD1. The V gene end was trimmed by 6 bases and the J gene end by 6 bases; junction bases not matched to a gene: 8. The CDR3 covers 13 residues. Per germline, CDR1 SQVTM and CDR2 ANQGSEA. This CDR3 is CSVRGLMVNEQFF. The CDR3 nucleotides read TGCAGCGTGAGGGGGCTCATGGTCAATGAGCAGTTCTTC.

The chain recombines TRBV29-1 with TRBJ2-3; a weak D match, TRBD1 (5 bases). The V end lost 6 bases, the J end lost 2 bases, and 15 bases lay between the germline ends. CDR3 size: 14 residues. The germline V gene encodes CDR1 SQVTM and CDR2 ANQGSEA. DNA of the CDR3: TGCAGCGTGGCCCGAAGGGGAATCACAGATACGCAGTATTTT. This codes for CSVARRGITDTQYF.

The V and J genes are TRBV2 and TRBJ1-4; a possible D gene is TRBD1 (5 bases). Trimming took off 6 bases at V and 4 bases at J, with 12 bases between the two ends. In germline, CDR1 is SNHLY, CDR2 FYNNEI. The CDR3 spans 14 residues. This CDR3 reads CASRGTAINEKLFF. The CDR3 region has the DNA TGTGCCAGCAGGGGGACGGCCATTAATGAAAAACTGTTTTTT.